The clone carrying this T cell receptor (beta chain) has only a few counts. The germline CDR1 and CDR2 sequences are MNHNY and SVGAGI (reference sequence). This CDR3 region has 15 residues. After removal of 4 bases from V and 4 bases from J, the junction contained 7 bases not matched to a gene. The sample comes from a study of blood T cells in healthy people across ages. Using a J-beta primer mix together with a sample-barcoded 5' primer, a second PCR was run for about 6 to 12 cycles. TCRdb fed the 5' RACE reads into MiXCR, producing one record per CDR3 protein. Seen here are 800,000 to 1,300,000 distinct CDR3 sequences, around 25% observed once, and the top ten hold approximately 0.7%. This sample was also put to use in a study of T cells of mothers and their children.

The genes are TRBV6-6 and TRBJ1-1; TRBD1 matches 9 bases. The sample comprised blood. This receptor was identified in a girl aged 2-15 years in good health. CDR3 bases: TGTGCCAGCAGTTGGACAGGGGATTGGGGCACTGAAGCTTTCTTT. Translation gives CASSWTGDWGTEAFF.